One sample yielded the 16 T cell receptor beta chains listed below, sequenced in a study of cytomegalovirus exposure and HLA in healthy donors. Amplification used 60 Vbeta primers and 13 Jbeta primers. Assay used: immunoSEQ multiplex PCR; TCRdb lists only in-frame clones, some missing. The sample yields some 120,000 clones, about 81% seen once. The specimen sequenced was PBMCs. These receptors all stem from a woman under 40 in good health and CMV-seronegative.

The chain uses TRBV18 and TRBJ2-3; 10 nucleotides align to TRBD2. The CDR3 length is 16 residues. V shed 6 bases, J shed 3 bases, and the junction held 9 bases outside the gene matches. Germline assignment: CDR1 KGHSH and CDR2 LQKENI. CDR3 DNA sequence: TGTGCCAGCTCCCGAAGTCGGGGACTAGCGACAGATACGCAGTATTTT. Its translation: CASSRSRGLATDTQYF.

CDR3 sequence: CASSRQGGTEAFF. The CDR3 DNA is TGTGCCAGCAGCCGACAGGGTGGCACTGAAGCTTTCTTT. V and J are TRBV7-3 and TRBJ1-1; 7 bases map to TRBD1. Germline trimming cut 5 bases from V and 4 bases from J; bases unmatched to any gene: 4. Germline loops: CDR1 SGHTA, CDR2 FQGTGA. CDR3 length: 13 amino acids.

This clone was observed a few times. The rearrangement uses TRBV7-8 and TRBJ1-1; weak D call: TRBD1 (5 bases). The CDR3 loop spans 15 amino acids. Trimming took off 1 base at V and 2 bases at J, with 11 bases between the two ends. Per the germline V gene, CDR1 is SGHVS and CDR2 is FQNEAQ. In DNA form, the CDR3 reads TGTGCCAGCAGCTTAGGTGGACACCGAAACACTGAAGCTTTCTTT. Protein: CASSLGGHRNTEAFF.

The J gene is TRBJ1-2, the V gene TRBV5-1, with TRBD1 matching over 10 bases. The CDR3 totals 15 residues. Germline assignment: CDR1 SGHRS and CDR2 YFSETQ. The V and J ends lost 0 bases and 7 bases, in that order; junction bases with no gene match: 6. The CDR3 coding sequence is TGCGCCAGCAGCTTGGGACACGGACAGGGGGGTGGCTACACCTTC. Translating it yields CASSLGHGQGGGYTF.

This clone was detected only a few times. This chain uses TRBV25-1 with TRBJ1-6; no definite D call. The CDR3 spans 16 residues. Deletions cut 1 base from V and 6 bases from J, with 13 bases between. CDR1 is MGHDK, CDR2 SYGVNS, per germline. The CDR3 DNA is TGTGCCAGCAGTGAATCGCCTAGGCCGGCTAATTCACCCCTCCACTTT. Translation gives CASSESPRPANSPLHF.

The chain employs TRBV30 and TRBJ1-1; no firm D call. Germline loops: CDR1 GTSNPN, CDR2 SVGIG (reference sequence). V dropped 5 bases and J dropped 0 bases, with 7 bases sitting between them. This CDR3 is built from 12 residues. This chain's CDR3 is CAWGLMNTEAFF. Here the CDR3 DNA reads TGTGCCTGGGGACTTATGAACACTGAAGCTTTCTTT.

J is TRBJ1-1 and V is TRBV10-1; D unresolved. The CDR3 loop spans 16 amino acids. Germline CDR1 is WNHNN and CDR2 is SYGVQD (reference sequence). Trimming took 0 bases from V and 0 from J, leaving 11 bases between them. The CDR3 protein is CASSESSVTMNTEAFF. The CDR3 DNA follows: TGCGCCAGCAGTGAGTCCTCAGTTACCATGAACACTGAAGCTTTCTTT.

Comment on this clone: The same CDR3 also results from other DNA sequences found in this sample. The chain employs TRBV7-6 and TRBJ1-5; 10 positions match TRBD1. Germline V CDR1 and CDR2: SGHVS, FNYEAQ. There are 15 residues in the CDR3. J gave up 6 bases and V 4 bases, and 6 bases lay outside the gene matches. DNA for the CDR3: TGTGCCAGCAGCTCGGGACAGGGGATGCGTCAGCCCCAGCATTTT. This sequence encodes CASSSGQGMRQPQHF. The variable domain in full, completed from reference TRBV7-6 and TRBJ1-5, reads GAGVSQSPRYKVTKRGQDVALRCDPISGHVSLYWYRQALGQGPEFLTYFNYEAQQDKSGLPNDRFSAERPEGSISTLTIQRTEQRDSAMYRCASSSGQGMRQPQHFGDGTRLSIL.

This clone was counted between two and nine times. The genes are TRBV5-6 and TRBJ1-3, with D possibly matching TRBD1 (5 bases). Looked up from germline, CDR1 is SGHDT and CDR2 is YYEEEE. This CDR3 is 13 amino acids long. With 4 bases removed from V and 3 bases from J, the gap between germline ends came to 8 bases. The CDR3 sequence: CASSQGSGNTIYF. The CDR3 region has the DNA TGTGCCAGCAGCCAGGGCAGTGGAAACACCATATATTTT.

The CDR3 region is CASSAGGGQYYGYTF. The CDR3 DNA reads TGTGCCAGCAGCGCGGGAGGGGGCCAGTACTATGGCTACACCTTC. The chain links TRBV9 to TRBJ1-2, with TRBD1 matching over 7 bases. Germline loops: CDR1 SGDLS, CDR2 YYNGEE. This CDR3 contains 15 residues. V was clipped by 3 bases and J by 3 bases; unmatched bases: 8.

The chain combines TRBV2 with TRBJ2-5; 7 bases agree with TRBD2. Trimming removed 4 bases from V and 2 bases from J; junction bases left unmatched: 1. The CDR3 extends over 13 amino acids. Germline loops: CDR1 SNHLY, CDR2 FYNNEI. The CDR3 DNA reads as TGTGCCAGCAGTGTGCGGGGGCAAGAGACCCAGTACTTC. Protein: CASSVRGQETQYF.

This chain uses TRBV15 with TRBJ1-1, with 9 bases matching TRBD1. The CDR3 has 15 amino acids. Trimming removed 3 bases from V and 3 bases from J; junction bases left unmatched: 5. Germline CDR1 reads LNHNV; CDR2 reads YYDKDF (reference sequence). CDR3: CATSRRQGEDTEAFF. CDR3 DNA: TGTGCCACCAGCAGGAGACAGGGGGAGGACACTGAAGCTTTCTTT.

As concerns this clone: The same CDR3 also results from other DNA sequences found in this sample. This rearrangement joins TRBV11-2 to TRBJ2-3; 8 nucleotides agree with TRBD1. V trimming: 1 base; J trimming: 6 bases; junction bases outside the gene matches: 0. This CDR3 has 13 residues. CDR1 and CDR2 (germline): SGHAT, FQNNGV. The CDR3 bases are TGTGCCAGCAGCTTAGGGACAGGGGATACGCAGTATTTT. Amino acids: CASSLGTGDTQYF. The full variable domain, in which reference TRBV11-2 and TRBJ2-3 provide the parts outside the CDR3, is EAGVAQSPRYKIIEKRQSVAFWCNPISGHATLYWYQQILGQGPKLLIQFQNNGVVDDSQLPKDRFSAERLKGVDSTLKIQPAKLEDSAVYLCASSLGTGDTQYFGPGTRLTVL.

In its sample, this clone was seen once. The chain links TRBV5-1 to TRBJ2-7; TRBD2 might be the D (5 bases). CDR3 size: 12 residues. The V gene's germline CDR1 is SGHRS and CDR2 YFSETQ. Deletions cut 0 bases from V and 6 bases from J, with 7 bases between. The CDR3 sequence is CASSLDGVEQYF. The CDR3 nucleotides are TGCGCCAGCAGCTTGGACGGGGTCGAGCAGTACTTC.

The CDR3 DNA follows: TGCAGCGTTGGATTCACTTACGAGCAGTACTTC. Its protein is CSVGFTYEQYF. The gene calls are TRBV29-1 and TRBJ2-7; D unresolved. The germline V and J ends were trimmed by 4 bases and 4 bases, with 8 bases remaining between them. CDR3 length: 11 residues. Germline V gene data show CDR1 as SQVTM and CDR2 as ANQGSEA.

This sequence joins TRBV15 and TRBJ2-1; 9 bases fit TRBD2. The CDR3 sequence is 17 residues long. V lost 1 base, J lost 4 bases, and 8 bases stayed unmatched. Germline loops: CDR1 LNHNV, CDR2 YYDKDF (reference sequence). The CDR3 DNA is TGTGCCACCAGCAGAGTTGTTGCGACTAGCGGATACAATGAGCAGTTCTTC. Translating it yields CATSRVVATSGYNEQFF.